The next 6 T cell receptor beta chains were all read from a single sample in a study of control samples from healthy donors and cancer patients. TCRdb's copy holds only in-frame clones and misses some; the assay was immunoSEQ multiplex PCR. The repertoire holds roughly 120,000 clones, just under 95% seen once, with around 3.6% in the top ten. Sample: blood. These receptors were obtained from a young man in good health.

V is TRBV6-5 and J is TRBJ1-2; 8 nucleotides align to TRBD1. The CDR3 loop spans 14 amino acids. Germline V lookup: CDR1 MNHEY, CDR2 SVGAGI. The V and J ends lost 2 bases and 8 bases, in that order; junction bases with no gene match: 7. The CDR3 DNA follows: TGTGCCAGCAGTTACAAGCAGGGGGCGCGGGGCTACACCTTC. Protein sequence: CASSYKQGARGYTF.

This clone came up once. The rearrangement uses TRBV4-1 and TRBJ1-1; no clear D gene. In germline, CDR1 is MGHRA, CDR2 YSYEKL. The CDR3 has 14 residues. V was cut by 1 base and J by 2 bases, with 8 bases left in between. The DNA of the CDR3 is TGCGCCAGCAGCCAAGGGCACACCAACACTGAAGCTTTCTTT. Encoded protein: CASSQGHTNTEAFF.

The chain is built from TRBV7-2 and TRBJ1-3; D call uncertain. Trimming pared 6 bases from V and 0 bases from J, leaving 9 bases between. CDR3 length: 14 residues. Germline V gene sequence: CDR1 SGHTA, CDR2 FQGNSA. The DNA for the CDR3 is TGTGCCAGCAGTCCTCGATCCTCTGGAAACACCATATATTTT. Translation: CASSPRSSGNTIYF.

Of note for this clone: This may come from a read error, since a much larger clone is one base off. Other nucleotide sequences in the sample specify the same CDR3. The chain recombines TRBV7-9 with TRBJ2-2; no clear D. The germline V and J ends were trimmed by 1 base and 6 bases, with 3 bases remaining between them. The germline V gene has CDR1 SEHNR and CDR2 FQNEAQ (reference sequence). The CDR3 runs 12 residues. The CDR3 DNA is TGTGCCAGCAGCTTAGGGGCCGGGGAGCTGTTTTTT. Protein product: CASSLGAGELFF.

The V and J genes are TRBV7-3 and TRBJ1-1; 7 nucleotides align to TRBD1. The germline V gene encodes CDR1 SGHTA and CDR2 FQGTGA. CDR3 length: 15 amino acids. Trimming removed 0 bases from V and 0 bases from J; junction bases left unmatched: 1. The CDR3 region is CASSLTGTVNTEAFF. CDR3 DNA: TGTGCCAGCAGCTTAACGGGGACAGTGAACACTGAAGCTTTCTTT.

The V call is TRBV13, the J call TRBJ2-1, with D perhaps TRBD2 (7 bases). Trimming shortened V by 5 bases and J by 0 bases, and 26 bases separated the two germline ends. Per germline, CDR1 PRHDT and CDR2 FYEKMQ (reference sequence). The CDR3 covers 20 residues. CDR3 bases: TGTGCCAGCAGCCCCCCGGGCGGGGGCCTCTATCCGAGCTCCTACAATGAGCAGTTCTTC. Amino acids: CASSPPGGGLYPSSYNEQFF. The full variable domain, rest sourced from reference TRBV13 and TRBJ2-1, is AAGVIQSPRHLIKEKRETATLKCYPIPRHDTVYWYQQGPGQDPQFLISFYEKMQSDKGSIPDRFSAQQFSDYHSELNMSSLELGDSALYFCASSPPGGGLYPSSYNEQFFGPGTRLTVL.